These 25 T cell receptor beta chains originate from one sample sequenced in a study of cytomegalovirus exposure and HLA in healthy donors. Clones were read by immunoSEQ multiplex PCR, and TCRdb kept only the in-frame ones, dropping some. The data contain about 360,000 clones, roughly 89% of them singletons. Sequenced sample: PBMCs. The receptors come from a woman aged 18 to 35 in good health and CMV-seronegative.

This clone was detected once. The V call is TRBV5-8, the J call TRBJ2-1; possibly TRBD1 for D (6 bases). The CDR3 runs 15 residues. CDR1 and CDR2 (germline): SGHTS, YDEGEE. With 1 base removed from V and 2 bases from J, the gap between germline ends came to 10 bases. In DNA form, the CDR3 reads TGTGCCAGCAGCTTGTCCGGGACACCCTACAATGAGCAGTTCTTC. Its protein product is CASSLSGTPYNEQFF.

The chain is built from TRBV27 and TRBJ1-5; no definite D call. The V gene lost 1 base and the J gene lost 2 bases, with 15 bases spanning the gap. Germline V lookup: CDR1 MNHEY, CDR2 SMNVEV (reference sequence). The CDR3 has 17 amino acids. This chain's CDR3 is CASSLLGSSKGNQPQHF. The CDR3 bases are TGTGCCAGCAGTTTATTAGGGAGCTCGAAGGGCAATCAGCCCCAGCATTTT.

CDR3 sequence: CASGLGRGLDYGYTF. CDR3 nucleotides: TGCGCCAGCGGGCTCGGGAGGGGGCTGGACTATGGCTACACCTTC. This rearrangement joins TRBV23-1 to TRBJ1-2; 7 positions agree with TRBD1. TRBV23-1 is an ORF; its function is uncertain. This CDR3 region has 15 residues. V lost 8 bases, J lost 3 bases, and 12 bases stayed unmatched.

The chain recombines TRBV19 with TRBJ1-1; possible D gene TRBD1, 6 bases. Germline V lookup: CDR1 LNHDA, CDR2 SQIVND (reference sequence). Deletions cut 6 bases from V and 1 base from J, with 15 bases between. The CDR3 covers 15 residues. CDR3: CASRYRQEKNTEAFF. The CDR3 DNA reads TGTGCCAGTAGATATAGACAGGAAAAGAACACTGAAGCTTTCTTT.

About this clone itself: The sample contains more than one DNA sequence encoding this CDR3. The rearrangement joins TRBV28 to TRBJ2-7, with D perhaps matching TRBD2 (5 bases). Looked up from germline, CDR1 is MDHEN and CDR2 is SYDVKM. V lost 7 bases, J lost 3 bases, and 10 bases lay in between. This CDR3 comprises 12 residues. As DNA, the CDR3 is TGTGCCAGCACCACCGGAGGCTACGAGCAGTACTTC. Amino acid sequence: CASTTGGYEQYF.

V is TRBV15 and J is TRBJ2-3; 10 bases are a match to TRBD2. V shed 1 base, J shed 3 bases, and the junction held 1 base outside the gene matches. The CDR3 runs 15 residues. CDR1 is LNHNV, CDR2 YYDKDF, per germline (reference sequence). DNA for the CDR3: TGTGCCACCAGCAGAGGAGCGGGGGGGACAGATACGCAGTATTTT. It translates to CATSRGAGGTDTQYF.

The chain combines TRBV7-2 with TRBJ2-7, with 10 bases lining up with TRBD2. Unmatched junction bases numbered 7, after V lost 5 bases and J lost 6 bases. CDR1 SGHTA and CDR2 FQGNSA come from the germline V gene. CDR3 length equals 14 residues. Written as DNA, the CDR3 is TGTGCCAGCAGCGAGCCCCGGACTAGCGGCGAGCAGTACTTC. This sequence encodes CASSEPRTSGEQYF.

The V and J genes are TRBV6-6 and TRBJ2-7; 14 bases are shared with TRBD2. Unmatched junction bases numbered 7, after V lost 4 bases and J lost 5 bases. Germline CDR1 MNHNY, CDR2 SVGAGI (reference sequence). CDR3 size: 16 residues. DNA for the CDR3: TGTGCCAGCAGTTCTGGGACTAGCGGGGGATGGGACGAGCAGTACTTC. It specifies CASSSGTSGGWDEQYF.

J is TRBJ1-4 and V is TRBV7-2, with TRBD1 as a possible D gene (6 bases). Germline CDR1 reads SGHTA; CDR2 reads FQGNSA. V lost 5 bases and J 4 bases, leaving 14 bases between the germline ends. The CDR3 runs to 15 residues. The CDR3 sequence is CASSDRGARNEKLFF. The CDR3 bases are TGTGCCAGCAGCGACCGGGGGGCACGTAATGAAAAACTGTTTTTT.

In regard to this clone: Additional DNA sequences in this sample encode the identical CDR3. The chain recombines TRBV18 with TRBJ2-7; D might be TRBD1 (5 bases). Germline lookup yields CDR1 KGHSH and CDR2 LQKENI. V was pared by 3 bases and J by 0 bases, with 9 bases between. The CDR3 covers 14 residues. The CDR3 region is CASSPDRSSYEQYF. CDR3 nucleotides: TGTGCCAGCTCACCCGACAGATCCTCCTACGAGCAGTACTTC.

The rearrangement links TRBV5-1 to TRBJ2-3; D gene uncertain. From germline, CDR1 is SGHRS and CDR2 YFSETQ. Trimming left V 0 bases short and J 2 bases short, with 13 bases between. The CDR3 runs 16 residues. This CDR3 is CASSLASRQVTDTQYF. The CDR3 bases are TGCGCCAGCAGCTTGGCCTCCCGACAAGTCACAGATACGCAGTATTTT.

Here the CDR3 reads CASSGLAGPNEQFF. The CDR3 DNA sequence: TGTGCCAGCAGTGGACTAGCGGGGCCGAATGAGCAGTTCTTC. The J gene is TRBJ2-1, the V gene TRBV2, with TRBD2 identical over 11 bases. Germline trimming cut 4 bases from V and 7 bases from J; bases unmatched to any gene: 3. This CDR3 contains 14 residues. Germline V CDR1 and CDR2: SNHLY, FYNNEI.

The V and J genes are TRBV30 and TRBJ2-5; 9 bases agree with TRBD1. CDR3 length equals 14 residues. The J segment lost 2 bases and the V segment lost 8 bases, leaving 9 bases of the junction unmatched. Germline CDR1 reads GTSNPN; CDR2 reads SVGIG (reference sequence). CDR3: CAGNRGLGQETQYF. CDR3 nucleotides: TGTGCCGGTAACAGGGGGCTCGGGCAAGAGACCCAGTACTTC.

The rearrangement links TRBV19 to TRBJ2-1, with TRBD1 as a possible D gene (6 bases). The CDR3 loop spans 16 amino acids. In germline, CDR1 is LNHDA, CDR2 SQIVND (reference sequence). V lost 1 base and J lost 8, with 18 bases in between. CDR3 bases: TGTGCCAGTAGTATAGGTGGGGGACACACACTCTATGAGCAGTTCTTC. This sequence encodes CASSIGGGHTLYEQFF.

This sequence joins TRBV25-1 and TRBJ1-2; possibly TRBD1 for D (5 bases). CDR1 and CDR2 (germline): MGHDK, SYGVNS. The length of the CDR3 is 12 residues. V shed 7 bases and J shed 4 bases, with 10 bases lying between them. The CDR3 DNA reads as TGTGCCAGCAATGGGGGGGTCTATGGCTACACCTTC. Amino acid sequence: CASNGGVYGYTF.

V is TRBV25-1 and J is TRBJ2-2, with D perhaps matching TRBD2 (5 bases). The V end lost 3 bases, the J end lost 6 bases, and 20 bases lay between the germline ends. CDR3 length: 17 amino acids. CDR1 is MGHDK and CDR2 is SYGVNS in the germline V gene. The CDR3 reads CASSDGQRAGPPGELFF. CDR3 nucleotide sequence: TGTGCCAGCAGTGACGGCCAGAGGGCGGGCCCCCCCGGGGAGCTGTTTTTT. The full variable domain, with the rest looked up from reference TRBV25-1 and TRBJ2-2, is EADIYQTPRYLVIGTGKKITLECSQTMGHDKMYWYQQDPGMELHLIHYSYGVNSTEKGDLSSESTVSRIRTEHFPLTLESARPSHTSQYLCASSDGQRAGPPGELFFGEGSRLTVL.

This clone was seen just once. This chain uses TRBV18 with TRBJ2-1; D perhaps matches TRBD2 (6 bases). The CDR3 consists of 17 residues. Trimming took off 2 bases at V and 5 bases at J, with 19 bases between the two ends. Germline CDR1 reads KGHSH; CDR2 reads LQKENI. The CDR3 DNA reads as TGTGCCAGCTCACCATCTCGCGGGGTGGACACCCACAATGAGCAGTTCTTC. As protein: CASSPSRGVDTHNEQFF.

V gene TRBV4-1 combines with J gene TRBJ1-5; 7 bases are a match to TRBD1. The length of the CDR3 is 14 residues. The V and J ends lost 1 base and 5 bases, in that order; junction bases with no gene match: 2. The germline gives CDR1 MGHRA, CDR2 YSYEKL. The CDR3 protein is CASSQGTGDQPQHF. As DNA, the CDR3 is TGCGCCAGCAGCCAAGGAACAGGGGATCAGCCCCAGCATTTT.

J is TRBJ2-5 and V is TRBV9; TRBD2 agrees at 12 bases. The V and J ends lost 7 bases and 5 bases, in that order; junction bases with no gene match: 6. CDR3 length: 14 amino acids. The germline V gene has CDR1 SGDLS and CDR2 YYNGEE. Written as DNA, the CDR3 is TGTGCCAGCGCCCCCACTAGCGGGAGGGAGACCCAGTACTTC. Translating gives CASAPTSGRETQYF.

There are a few counts of this clone. The chain couples TRBV18 to TRBJ2-7; 8 nucleotides align to TRBD1. The CDR3 is 14 residues long. CDR1 and CDR2 from the germline V gene are KGHSH and LQKENI. Trimming cost V 4 bases and J 3 bases; bases outside gene matches: 5. The CDR3 reads CASSHGTGFYEQYF. CDR3 coding DNA: TGTGCCAGCTCACATGGGACAGGTTTCTACGAGCAGTACTTC.

The chain uses TRBV19 and TRBJ2-1; D uncertain. Trimming stripped 8 bases from V and 3 bases from J, with 5 bases between. The CDR3 runs to 11 residues. Germline V gene data show CDR1 as LNHDA and CDR2 as SQIVND (reference sequence). Here the CDR3 reads CASRDYNEQFF. The CDR3 DNA reads TGTGCCAGTCGAGACTACAATGAGCAGTTCTTC. The full variable domain, its missing parts supplied by reference TRBV19 and TRBJ2-1, is DGGITQSPKYLFRKEGQNVTLSCEQNLNHDAMYWYRQDPGQGLRLIYYSQIVNDFQKGDIAEGYSVSREKKESFPLTVTSAQKNPTAFYLCASRDYNEQFFGPGTRLTVL.

The chain uses TRBV14 and TRBJ2-1, with TRBD1 identical over 7 bases. V shed 1 base and J 8 bases; nucleotides not matched to a gene: 11. The CDR3 is 16 residues long. CDR1 and CDR2 from the germline V gene are SGHDN and FVKESK. CDR3 sequence: CASSQVPRQGGDEQFF. The CDR3 DNA is TGTGCCAGCAGCCAAGTCCCTCGACAGGGTGGCGATGAGCAGTTCTTC.

The chain's CDR3 is CASSLGQGAGYTF. CDR3 DNA sequence: TGTGCCAGCAGTTTGGGACAGGGAGCTGGCTACACCTTC. This chain connects TRBV27 to TRBJ1-2, with 9 bases identical to TRBD1. With V trimmed by 3 bases and J by 7 bases, 3 bases remained unmatched. Germline V lookup: CDR1 MNHEY, CDR2 SMNVEV (reference sequence). The CDR3 length is 13 residues.

The chain couples TRBV9 to TRBJ1-2; unclear D gene. Trimming left V 0 bases short and J 4 bases short, with 10 bases between. CDR1 and CDR2 (germline): SGDLS, YYNGEE. The CDR3 runs to 14 residues. CDR3 amino acids: CASSVGQAFYGYTF. CDR3 sequence (DNA): TGTGCCAGCAGCGTAGGGCAGGCCTTCTATGGCTACACCTTC.

This sequence joins TRBV30 and TRBJ1-3, with a weak D call TRBD1 (5 bases). V was clipped by 0 bases and J by 0 bases, with 12 bases between them. Germline V gene data show CDR1 as GTSNPN and CDR2 as SVGIG (reference sequence). The CDR3 is 16 amino acids. CDR3 loop: CAWSVGRGSSGNTIYF. In DNA, the CDR3 is TGTGCCTGGAGTGTAGGACGGGGGAGCTCTGGAAACACCATATATTTT.